This section outlines one T cell receptor (beta chain) sequence together with its context. This sample is drawn from a study of blood T cell repertoires in COVID-19. Profiled with immunoSEQ multiplex PCR; TCRdb holds only in-frame clones, not every one. In the table there are 150,000 to 200,000 clones, around 77% of which are singletons. Germline values: CDR1 MGHDK, CDR2 SYGVNS. Trimming removed 1 base at V and 5 bases at J, with 8 bases between. The CDR3 has 14 amino acids. The TCR was taken from a man aged 60-69 years with active or convalescent COVID-19. The chain employs TRBV25-1 and TRBJ2-2; D may be TRBD2 (5 bases). Sequenced sample: peripheral blood. CDR3 sequence (DNA): TGTGCCAGCAGTGAATTGGGCGGGACCGGGGAGCTGTTTTTT. This translates into CASSELGGTGELFF.